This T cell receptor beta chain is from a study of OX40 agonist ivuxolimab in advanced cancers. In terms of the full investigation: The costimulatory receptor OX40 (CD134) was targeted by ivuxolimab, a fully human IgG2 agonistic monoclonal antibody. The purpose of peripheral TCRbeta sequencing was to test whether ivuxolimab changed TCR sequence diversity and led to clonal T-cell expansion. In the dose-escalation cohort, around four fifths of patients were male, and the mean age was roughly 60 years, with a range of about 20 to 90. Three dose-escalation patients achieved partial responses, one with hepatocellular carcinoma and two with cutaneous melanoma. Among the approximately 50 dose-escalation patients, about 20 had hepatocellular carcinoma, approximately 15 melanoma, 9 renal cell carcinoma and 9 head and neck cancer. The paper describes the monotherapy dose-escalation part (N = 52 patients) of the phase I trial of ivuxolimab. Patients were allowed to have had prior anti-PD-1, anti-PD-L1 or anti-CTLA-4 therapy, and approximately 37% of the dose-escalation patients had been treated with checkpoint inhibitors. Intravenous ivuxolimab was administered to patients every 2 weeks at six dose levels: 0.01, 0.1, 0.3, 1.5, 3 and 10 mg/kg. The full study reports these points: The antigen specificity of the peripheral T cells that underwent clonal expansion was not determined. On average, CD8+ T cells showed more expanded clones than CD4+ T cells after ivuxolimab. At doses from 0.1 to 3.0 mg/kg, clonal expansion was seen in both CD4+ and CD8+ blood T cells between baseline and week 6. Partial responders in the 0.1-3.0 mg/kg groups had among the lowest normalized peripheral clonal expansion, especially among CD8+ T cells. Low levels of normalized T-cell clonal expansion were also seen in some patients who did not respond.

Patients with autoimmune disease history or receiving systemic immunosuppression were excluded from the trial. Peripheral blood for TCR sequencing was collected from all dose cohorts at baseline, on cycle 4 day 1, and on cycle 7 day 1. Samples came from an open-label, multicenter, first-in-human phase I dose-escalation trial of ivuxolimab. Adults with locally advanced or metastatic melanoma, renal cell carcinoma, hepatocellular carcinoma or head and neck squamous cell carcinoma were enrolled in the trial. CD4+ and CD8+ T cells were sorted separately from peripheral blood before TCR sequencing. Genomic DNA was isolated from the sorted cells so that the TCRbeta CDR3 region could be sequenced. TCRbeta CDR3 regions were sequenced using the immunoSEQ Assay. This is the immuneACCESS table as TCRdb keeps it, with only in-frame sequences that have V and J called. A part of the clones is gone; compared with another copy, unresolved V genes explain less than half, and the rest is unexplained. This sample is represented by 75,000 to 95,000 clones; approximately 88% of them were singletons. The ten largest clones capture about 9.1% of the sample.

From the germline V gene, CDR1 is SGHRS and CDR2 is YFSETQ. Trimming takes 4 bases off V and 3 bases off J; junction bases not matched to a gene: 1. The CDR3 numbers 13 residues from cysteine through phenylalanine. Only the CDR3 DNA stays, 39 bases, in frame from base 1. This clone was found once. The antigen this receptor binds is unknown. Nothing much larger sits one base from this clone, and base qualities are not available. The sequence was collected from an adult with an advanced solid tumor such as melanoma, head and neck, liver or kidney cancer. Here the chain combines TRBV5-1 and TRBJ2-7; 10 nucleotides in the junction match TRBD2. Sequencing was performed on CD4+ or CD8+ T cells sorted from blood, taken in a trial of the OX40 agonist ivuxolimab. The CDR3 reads CASSRTSGYEQYF. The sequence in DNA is TGCGCCAGCAGCAGGACTAGCGGCTACGAGCAGTACTTC.